A selection of T cell receptor beta chains follows, all from one sample in a study of blood T cell repertoires in COVID-19. Profiling relied on immunoSEQ multiplex PCR, and the TCRdb table lists in-frame clones only, not all of them. The data hold hundreds of thousands of clones, with around nine tenths observed a single time. Source material: peripheral blood. Receptor source: a woman in her 70s with COVID-19, enrolled during active disease. CDR3s include the opening cysteine and the closing phenylalanine or tryptophan. Fields, in order: clone size, J gene, V gene, D gene, CDR3 protein, CDR3 DNA. The D gene is left open where the match is weak. Clone size is stated in some rows and not others, as once, few, many or a class when expanded.

once | TRBJ1-1 | TRBV28 | TRBD1 | CASSWGQSAEEAFF | TGTGCCAGCAGCTGGGGACAGTCAGCGGAAGAAGCTTTCTTT
- | TRBJ2-7 | TRBV5-1 | TRBD1 | CASSFYPGQGQQYF | TGCGCCAGCAGCTTCTACCCGGGACAGGGGCAGCAGTACTTC
- | TRBJ1-1 | TRBV4-3 | - | CASSQDHTGGRVEAFF | TGCGCCAGCAGCCAAGATCACACAGGCGGTAGGGTTGAAGCTTTCTTT
once | TRBJ2-2 | TRBV6-2/TRBV6-3 | - | CASSLTVTGELFF | TGTGCCAGCAGTTTGACAGTCACCGGGGAGCTGTTTTTT
- | TRBJ1-2 | TRBV5-1 | - | CASSLVQGAYGYTF | TGCGCCAGCAGCTTGGTACAGGGCGCCTATGGCTACACCTTC
- | TRBJ2-3 | TRBV9 | TRBD2 | CASSVRGGSTDTQYF | TGTGCCAGCAGCGTGCGGGGGGGCAGCACAGATACGCAGTATTTT
- | TRBJ1-2 | TRBV6-5 | TRBD1 | CASSPWTGGHGYTF | TGTGCCAGCAGTCCTTGGACAGGGGGGCATGGCTACACCTTC
few | TRBJ2-7 | TRBV4-1 | TRBD1 | CASSLYRQGAYEQYF | TGCGCCAGCAGCCTATACAGACAGGGAGCCTACGAGCAGTACTTC
once | TRBJ2-3 | TRBV5-8 | TRBD1 | CASPGGRDTQYF | TGTGCCAGCCCAGGGGGAAGGGATACGCAGTATTTT
few | TRBJ1-6 | TRBV6-1 | - | CASSEEAGRRSPLHF | TGTGCCAGCAGTGAGGAGGCAGGGAGGAGGTCACCCCTCCACTTT
few | TRBJ2-7 | TRBV24-1 | - | CATSDGQGYEQYF | TGTGCCACCAGTGATGGGCAGGGCTACGAGCAGTACTTC
- | TRBJ1-1 | TRBV23-1 | - | CASSQHIVKGKDTEAFF | TGCGCCAGCAGTCAACACATTGTTAAGGGGAAGGACACTGAAGCTTTCTTT
once | TRBJ1-4 | TRBV21-1 | - | CASSKGGGRANEKLFF | TGTGCCAGCAGCAAAGGGGGGGGAAGGGCTAATGAAAAACTGTTTTTT
- | TRBJ2-3 | TRBV28 | - | CASSTGTDTQYF | TGTGCCAGTTCGACAGGTACAGATACGCAGTATTTT
- | TRBJ2-7 | TRBV7-8 | TRBD2 | CASTLLAGGSYEQYF | TGTGCCAGCACCCTACTAGCGGGGGGGTCCTACGAGCAGTACTTC
- | TRBJ2-6 | TRBV24-1 | - | CATSPSGSGANVLTF | TGTGCCACCAGCCCTTCGGGTTCTGGGGCCAACGTCCTGACTTTC
once | TRBJ2-7 | TRBV7-2 | - | CASSSPLREPVDEQYF | TGTGCCAGCAGCTCCCCCCTCCGGGAACCCGTTGACGAGCAGTACTTC
- | TRBJ2-1 | TRBV6-5 | TRBD1 | CASRGTGVSEQFF | TGTGCCAGCAGGGGGACAGGGGTGAGTGAGCAGTTCTTC
once | TRBJ2-7 | TRBV15 | - | CATSRDWSYEQYF | TGTGCCACCAGCAGAGATTGGAGCTACGAGCAGTACTTC
- | TRBJ2-5 | TRBV2 | TRBD2 | CASSEISGGLQETQYF | TGTGCCAGCAGCGAAATTAGCGGGGGCCTACAAGAGACCCAGTACTTC
- | TRBJ2-1 | TRBV7-6 | TRBD2 | CASVASGSYNEQFF | TGTGCCAGCGTCGCTAGCGGGAGCTACAATGAGCAGTTCTTC
- | TRBJ1-6 | TRBV13 | - | CASSLRQGNSPLHF | TGTGCCAGCAGCTTAAGGCAGGGTAATTCACCCCTCCACTTT